This T cell receptor (beta chain) was observed in a study of T cell changes during pregnancy in multiple sclerosis. The table lists this clone with a count of one. The junction shows a germline mismatch at one end, possibly a read error. Germline-derived CDR1 and CDR2 are SGHNT and YENEEA. This CDR3 region has 13 residues. Generated by immunoSEQ multiplex PCR, the TCRdb table keeps only in-frame clones and is missing some. This table holds fewer than 60,000 clones, approximately 94% found once. The specimen comprised CD4+ T cells from peripheral blood mononuclear cells, sampled in the third trimester of pregnancy. V and J are TRBV11-3 and TRBJ1-1; D gene ambiguous. This clonotype was sampled from a female donor with multiple sclerosis, enrolled in a pregnancy study. Written as DNA, the CDR3 is TGTGCCAGCAGCCTAGATGTAAACACTGAAGCTTTCTTT. Translating it yields CASSLDVNTEAFF.